One sample yielded the 30 T cell receptor beta chains listed below, sequenced in a study of shared clonotypes between healthy human individuals. Assay used: immunoSEQ multiplex PCR; TCRdb lists only in-frame clones, some missing. The sample has approximately 2.1 million clones, approximately 95% seen once. The sequenced material came from naive CD4+ T cells from PBMCs. Subset meaning: CD45RA+ positively selected. These receptors all stem from a man younger than 30 in good health. Some clones in this sample may be carry-over from other donors' samples.

The V and J genes are TRBV2 and TRBJ2-3, with D tentatively TRBD2 (6 bases). Germline CDR1 and CDR2: SNHLY and FYNNEI. The CDR3 sequence is 14 residues long. The V gene lost 3 bases and the J gene lost 1 base, with 8 bases spanning the gap. In nucleotides, the CDR3 is TGTGCCAGCAGTGATTCTAGCGGCACAGATACGCAGTATTTT. Residues: CASSDSSGTDTQYF.

The chain has TRBV11-2 and TRBJ2-7, with 7 bases lining up with TRBD2. There are 16 residues in the CDR3. The germline CDR1 and CDR2 sequences are SGHAT and FQNNGV. V shed 3 bases, J shed 7 bases, and the junction held 15 bases outside the gene matches. The chain's CDR3 is CASSFLGGKGGFEQYF. CDR3 sequence (DNA): TGTGCCAGCAGCTTTCTCGGGGGGAAGGGTGGATTTGAGCAGTACTTC. The whole variable domain, filled in from reference TRBV11-2 and TRBJ2-7, reads EAGVAQSPRYKIIEKRQSVAFWCNPISGHATLYWYQQILGQGPKLLIQFQNNGVVDDSQLPKDRFSAERLKGVDSTLKIQPAKLEDSAVYLCASSFLGGKGGFEQYFGPGTRLTVT.

CDR3 residues: CASSLASTSGGQQYF. DNA of the CDR3: TGCGCCAGCAGCTTGGCCAGCACTAGCGGAGGCCAGCAGTACTTC. The rearrangement links TRBV5-1 to TRBJ2-7, with 8 bases aligning to TRBD2. The CDR3 has 15 amino acids. Germline V gene sequence: CDR1 SGHRS, CDR2 YFSETQ. V gave up 0 bases and J gave up 8 bases; unmatched junction bases: 10. The full variable domain, in which reference TRBV5-1 and TRBJ2-7 provide the parts outside the CDR3, is KAGVTQTPRYLIKTRGQQVTLSCSPISGHRSVSWYQQTPGQGLQFLFEYFSETQRNKGNFPGRFSGRQFSNSRSEMNVSTLELGDSALYLCASSLASTSGGQQYFGPGTRLTVT.

This clone is a singleton in its sample. The rearrangement uses TRBV9 and TRBJ2-5, with D perhaps TRBD1 or TRBD2 (6 bases each). Germline V CDR1 and CDR2: SGDLS, YYNGEE. The V end lost 7 bases, the J end lost 5 bases, and 21 bases lay between the germline ends. This CDR3 is built from 15 residues. In nucleotides, the CDR3 is TGTGCCAGCTGTTCCGCCGGGGGCGAGGACGAGACCCAGTACTTC. This translates into CASCSAGGEDETQYF.

The gene calls are TRBV27 and TRBJ2-3; TRBD2 might be the D (6 bases). The CDR3 contains 20 residues. V was pared by 3 bases and J by 2 bases, with 27 bases between. The germline V gene has CDR1 MNHEY and CDR2 SMNVEV (reference sequence). The CDR3 coding sequence is TGTGCCAGCAGTTTTTCCCCGGTCAGCCCCCTGGCGGGGTTCACAGATACGCAGTATTTT. Translated: CASSFSPVSPLAGFTDTQYF.

On this clone: One end of the junction varies from germline; a read error may be responsible. This chain uses TRBV7-7 with TRBJ2-7; D call uncertain. Germline V gene sequence: CDR1 SSHAT, CDR2 FNYEAQ (reference sequence). The CDR3 is 8 amino acids. The CDR3 loop is CASSRRAF. The CDR3 coding sequence is TGTGCCAGCAGCAGAAGGGCCTTC.

This clone was seen more than once but under ten times. The V call is TRBV7-6, the J call TRBJ2-7; possibly TRBD2 for D (6 bases). The V and J ends lost 5 bases and 0 bases respectively, with 14 bases between them. Germline V lookup: CDR1 SGHVS, CDR2 FNYEAQ. The CDR3 length is 15 residues. Written as DNA, the CDR3 is TGTGCCAGCAGCCTAACTAGCCTCCTCTCCTACGAGCAGTACTTC. It yields the protein CASSLTSLLSYEQYF.

The CDR3 DNA sequence: TGCGCCAGCAGCTTGGGTATGGGGTTGACCGGGGAGCTGTTTTTT. Its translation is CASSLGMGLTGELFF. The chain has TRBV5-1 and TRBJ2-2; D not certain. Germline V gene lookup returns CDR1 SGHRS and CDR2 YFSETQ. The CDR3 runs 15 residues. V lost 0 bases and J lost 5, with 11 bases in between.

The rearrangement links TRBV7-2 to TRBJ1-4, with a weak D call TRBD1 (5 bases). From germline, CDR1 is SGHTA and CDR2 FQGNSA. Deletions cut 3 bases from V and 8 bases from J, with 13 bases between. This CDR3 has 14 residues. CDR3 in amino acids: CASSFQGLGEKLFF. The CDR3 bases are TGTGCCAGCAGCTTTCAGGGTCTGGGCGAAAAACTGTTTTTT.

The V gene is TRBV28, the J gene TRBJ1-1; no clear D. Germline-derived CDR1 and CDR2 are MDHEN and SYDVKM. V lost 7 bases and J lost 3, with 15 bases in between. CDR3 size: 14 residues. This CDR3 is CASTISEGYTEAFF. The DNA of the CDR3 is TGTGCCAGCACTATAAGTGAGGGTTACACTGAAGCTTTCTTT.

This rearrangement joins TRBV5-8 to TRBJ2-1; D is uncertain. Germline CDR1 and CDR2: SGHTS and YDEGEE. The ends were cut back, 1 base at V and 2 bases at J, with 10 bases in the middle. The CDR3 has 15 residues. The CDR3 loop is CASSLSQLAYNEQFF. The CDR3 nucleotides read TGTGCCAGCAGCTTGTCACAATTAGCCTACAATGAGCAGTTCTTC.

The chain couples TRBV5-1 to TRBJ2-2, with 8 nucleotides matching TRBD2. V lost 1 base and J lost 7; bases outside the gene matches: 6. In germline, CDR1 is SGHRS, CDR2 YFSETQ. CDR3 length equals 15 residues. The CDR3 is CASSLIGGALGELFF. CDR3 sequence (DNA): TGCGCCAGCAGCTTGATCGGGGGGGCGCTCGGGGAGCTGTTTTTT.

V usage is TRBV4-2 and J usage is TRBJ2-3, with a weak D call TRBD2 (5 bases). The CDR3 covers 17 residues. V gave up 0 bases and J gave up 2 bases, with 15 bases separating them. Germline lookup yields CDR1 LGHNA and CDR2 YNFKEQ. In nucleotides, the CDR3 is TGTGCCAGCAGCCAAGATTGGCCAGCGGAGACCACAGATACGCAGTATTTT. It yields the protein CASSQDWPAETTDTQYF.

DNA for the CDR3: TGCGCCAGCAGACACAGGCCGGTGAACACTGAAGCTTTCTTT. It specifies CASRHRPVNTEAFF. This chain joins TRBV23-1 and TRBJ1-1; tentatively, D is TRBD1 (5 bases). TRBV23-1 is sorted into the ORF group, with uncertain function. V was clipped by 6 bases and J by 0 bases, with 11 bases between them. The CDR3 totals 14 residues.

V gene TRBV28 combines with J gene TRBJ2-1; possibly TRBD2 for D (5 bases). The germline V and J ends were trimmed by 6 bases and 0 bases, with 21 bases remaining between them. The CDR3 is 18 residues long. Germline V gene sequence: CDR1 MDHEN, CDR2 SYDVKM. CDR3 coding DNA: TGTGCCAGCAGCCCCGGAGGACTCGACCCCAGCTCCTACAATGAGCAGTTCTTC. Translation: CASSPGGLDPSSYNEQFF. Using reference TRBV28 and TRBJ2-1 for the parts outside the CDR3, the full variable domain is DVKVTQSSRYLVKRTGEKVFLECVQDMDHENMFWYRQDPGLGLRLIYFSYDVKMKEKGDIPEGYSVSREKKERFSLILESASTNQTSMYLCASSPGGLDPSSYNEQFFGPGTRLTVL.

To note about this clone: The sample carries other DNA sequences with the same CDR3. This chain uses TRBV28 with TRBJ2-7, with D possibly TRBD1 on 6 matching bases. Germline V gene lookup returns CDR1 MDHEN and CDR2 SYDVKM. This CDR3 has 12 amino acids. V lost 6 bases and J lost 5, with 11 bases in between. In DNA form, the CDR3 reads TGTGCCAGCAGGTCCAACAGGGACGAGCAGTACTTC. Its protein product is CASRSNRDEQYF.

The chain links TRBV9 to TRBJ2-2; D call uncertain. The CDR3 is 13 amino acids. V was pared by 0 bases and J by 7 bases, with 7 bases between. Germline loops: CDR1 SGDLS, CDR2 YYNGEE. In DNA form, the CDR3 reads TGTGCCAGCAGCGTAGTCGGGCTCGGGGAGCTGTTTTTT. Encoded protein: CASSVVGLGELFF.

The chain joins TRBV4-1 to TRBJ1-1, with a weak D call TRBD1 (5 bases). Germline values: CDR1 MGHRA, CDR2 YSYEKL. Trimming stripped 1 base from V and 11 bases from J, with 32 bases between. CDR3 length: 19 residues. The CDR3 DNA reads TGCGCCAGCAGCCAAGTAGGAAATCCGAGTGGTAGGGGACGCGGGCGGGCTTTCTTT. The encoded protein is CASSQVGNPSGRGRGRAFF.

The rearrangement joins TRBV28 to TRBJ2-7, with 9 bases identical to TRBD1. Germline CDR1 reads MDHEN; CDR2 reads SYDVKM. The V segment lost 2 bases and the J segment 4 bases; nucleotides outside the gene matches: 12. The CDR3 is made up of 17 amino acids. The CDR3 sequence is CASSLIKTGGISYEQYF. CDR3 DNA sequence: TGTGCCAGCAGTTTAATTAAGACAGGGGGAATCTCTTACGAGCAGTACTTC.

The chain carries TRBV5-1 and TRBJ2-3, with 10 positions matching TRBD2. The CDR3 length is 16 residues. V was pared by 1 base and J by 5 bases, with 7 bases of the junction left unmatched. Germline CDR1 and CDR2: SGHRS and YFSETQ. The CDR3 DNA reads as TGCGCCAGCAGCTTGCCCCTAGCGGGAGTGGGAGATACGCAGTATTTT. It is translated as CASSLPLAGVGDTQYF.

This sequence joins TRBV10-3 and TRBJ1-2; D may be TRBD1 (6 bases). Trimming took 3 bases from V and 2 from J, leaving 10 bases between them. Germline V lookup: CDR1 ENHRY, CDR2 SYGVKD. This CDR3 is built from 14 residues. The CDR3 DNA sequence: TGTGCCATCAGTGATCAGGGGTTAAACTATGGCTACACCTTC. This encodes CAISDQGLNYGYTF.

The V call is TRBV25-1, the J call TRBJ1-2; 7 bases map to TRBD1. V trimming: 5 bases; J trimming: 4 bases; junction bases outside the gene matches: 10. CDR1 is MGHDK, CDR2 SYGVNS, per germline. The CDR3 extends over 15 amino acids. CDR3 nucleotides: TGTGCCAGCAGTCCCCTGAGTCGGGACAGCTATGGCTACACCTTC. This codes for CASSPLSRDSYGYTF.

The V call is TRBV28, the J call TRBJ2-7; the D gene is possibly TRBD2 (6 bases). Trimming left V 5 bases short and J 4 bases short, with 18 bases between. Germline V gene lookup returns CDR1 MDHEN and CDR2 SYDVKM. There are 15 residues in the CDR3. CDR3 sequence: CASSDIGTFYYEQYF. The CDR3 nucleotides read TGTGCCAGCAGTGACATCGGGACTTTCTATTACGAGCAGTACTTC.

This chain links TRBV28 with TRBJ2-2, with a tentative D call TRBD2 (6 bases). Germline V lookup: CDR1 MDHEN, CDR2 SYDVKM. Trimming removed 6 bases from V and 6 bases from J, with 26 bases in between. The CDR3 has 18 residues. The CDR3 region is CASSQRGRGARVAGELFF. CDR3 in DNA: TGTGCCAGCAGCCAAAGGGGTCGCGGGGCCCGGGTCGCCGGGGAGCTGTTTTTT.

This clone was observed once. The chain joins TRBV6-6 to TRBJ1-4; D perhaps matches TRBD1 (5 bases). The CDR3 runs 14 residues. Germline V gives CDR1 MNHNY, CDR2 SVGAGI (reference sequence). The V end lost 5 bases, the J end lost 5 bases, and 12 bases lay between the germline ends. The CDR3 reads CASSPTQGNEKLFF. The CDR3 DNA follows: TGTGCCAGCAGTCCGACCCAGGGAAATGAAAAACTGTTTTTT.

J is TRBJ2-7 and V is TRBV9; 10 nucleotides match TRBD2. V shed 5 bases and J 6 bases; nucleotides not matched to a gene: 17. In germline, CDR1 is SGDLS, CDR2 YYNGEE. The CDR3 is made up of 17 amino acids. In nucleotides, the CDR3 is TGTGCCAGCAGTTCAGGCCTTAGCGGGAGGCTCCTAGGCGAGCAGTACTTC. Translation gives CASSSGLSGRLLGEQYF.

The DNA of the CDR3 is TGTGCCAGCAGTCACCAGGGTCCTGAGCAGTTCTTC. Translation gives CASSHQGPEQFF. The chain couples TRBV6-6 to TRBJ2-1; perhaps TRBD1 as D (5 bases). V was clipped by 5 bases and J by 9 bases, with 11 bases between them. This CDR3 has 12 amino acids. Germline values: CDR1 MNHNY, CDR2 SVGAGI (reference sequence).

J is TRBJ2-5 and V is TRBV7-2; 7 bases line up with TRBD1. The CDR3 totals 14 residues. The germline V gene encodes CDR1 SGHTA and CDR2 FQGNSA. The trim removed 5 bases at V and 1 base at J, leaving 4 bases unmatched. The chain's CDR3 is CASSIRQGQETQYF. The CDR3 nucleotides read TGTGCCAGCAGCATTAGACAGGGCCAAGAGACCCAGTACTTC.

The CDR3 is CASSLGTGRHEQYF. The CDR3 bases are TGTGCCAGCAGCTTAGGTACAGGGCGCCACGAGCAGTACTTC. This chain connects TRBV7-7 to TRBJ2-7; TRBD1 might be the D (6 bases). The V end was cut by 1 base, the J end by 5 bases, with 12 bases between. The CDR3 length is 14 residues. CDR1 and CDR2 (germline): SSHAT, FNYEAQ (reference sequence).

The chain combines TRBV6-1 with TRBJ1-1; 7 bases are shared with TRBD1. The J segment lost 7 bases and the V segment lost 6 bases, leaving 14 bases of the junction unmatched. There are 15 residues in the CDR3. Germline V lookup: CDR1 MNHNS, CDR2 SASEGT. The CDR3 sequence is CASSASGTARGEAFF. The CDR3 region has the DNA TGTGCCAGCAGCGCGTCCGGGACAGCCCGAGGTGAAGCTTTCTTT.